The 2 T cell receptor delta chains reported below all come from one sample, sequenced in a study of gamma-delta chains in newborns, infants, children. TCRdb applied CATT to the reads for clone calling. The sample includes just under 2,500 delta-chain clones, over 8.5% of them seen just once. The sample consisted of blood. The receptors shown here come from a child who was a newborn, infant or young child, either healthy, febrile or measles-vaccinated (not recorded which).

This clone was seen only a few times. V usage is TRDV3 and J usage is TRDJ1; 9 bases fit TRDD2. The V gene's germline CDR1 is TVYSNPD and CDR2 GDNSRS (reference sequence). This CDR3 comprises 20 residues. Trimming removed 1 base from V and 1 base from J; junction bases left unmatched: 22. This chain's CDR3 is CAFKWPSYGLRDRGTDKLIF. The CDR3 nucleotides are TGTGCCTTTAAGTGGCCTTCCTACGGTCTGAGGGATAGGGGCACCGATAAACTCATCTTT.

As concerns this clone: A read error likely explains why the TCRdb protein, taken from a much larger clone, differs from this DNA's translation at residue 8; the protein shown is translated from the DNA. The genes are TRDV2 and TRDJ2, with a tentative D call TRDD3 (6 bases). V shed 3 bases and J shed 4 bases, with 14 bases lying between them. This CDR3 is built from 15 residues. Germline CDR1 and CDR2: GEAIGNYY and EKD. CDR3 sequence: CACDSLGNKTAQLFF. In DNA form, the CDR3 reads TGTGCCTGTGACTCTCTGGGGAATAAGACAGCACAACTCTTCTTT.